The following is a TCR beta chain sequence with its context. Antigen specificity is unknown. The same CDR3 is also encoded by other DNA sequences in this sample. Sequencing used cDNA as its template, made by extracting RNA and reverse transcribing it. Clones were sequenced by immunoSEQ multiplex PCR, and TCRdb holds only the in-frame ones, with some missing. The data show under 350,000 clones, about 62% seen once. This sample is part of a study of CD8+ T cells in alopecia areata. The study, taken as a whole, reports: Having one nonresponder leaves uncertain how baseline CD8+ expansion relates to response.

The CDR3 spans 13 residues. Between the trimmed V and J ends, which lost 3 bases and 2 bases, there was a span of 7 bases. Germline-derived CDR1 and CDR2 are MNHEY and SMNVEV (reference sequence). The treatment is: oral pan-JAK inhibitor, 5-10 mg twice daily. From alopecia areata patients, lesional scalp punch biopsies and peripheral blood were collected. This rearrangement joins TRBV27 to TRBJ1-1; D is uncertain. This material consisted of CD4+ T cells sorted from blood, taken at week 24, from a patient treated with tofacitinib. The receptor's source is a human donor with alopecia areata. CDR3 sequence (DNA): TGTGCCAGCAGTTTCCGAGCAAACACTGAAGCTTTCTTT. This encodes CASSFRANTEAFF.